This T cell receptor (beta chain) appears in the sequencing data of a study of tumor-infiltrating lymphocytes in primary liver carcinoma. Study information: Men as well as women, aged 30 to 69 years, made up the patients.

Turning to this clonotype: The antigen is undetermined. This may be a read error, as it is one base from a much larger clone.

General study points: Tumor-adjacent and tumor-blood pairs displayed less overlap than did pairs of tumor regions. Relative to blood, tumors carried a significantly larger fraction of the repertoire in their top 250 clones (p = 0.039).

The blood RNA (from unsorted whole blood) was obtained, and germline DNA was also extracted. Collected before surgery were roughly 4.4 milliliters of peripheral blood. A primer matching the constant region was used to make TCR beta cDNA from 500 to 650 ng of total RNA. Investigators got TCR beta libraries out of three nested multiplex PCR rounds, done with slightly modified ARM-PCR. Each of the first two PCR rounds ran roughly 9 cycles with TRBV1-TRBV30 forward and C-beta reverse primers. TCRdb reprocessed the multiplex PCR reads via MiXCR and lists one record per CDR3 protein. The sample has almost 200,000 distinct CDR3 sequences; less than 75% are singletons. Germline V gene sequence: CDR1 MNHNY, CDR2 SVGAGI (reference sequence). CDR3 size: 11 residues.

Sequenced: peripheral blood. This clonotype was obtained from a woman aged 55-69 years with primary liver carcinoma and hepatitis B virus infection. V usage is TRBV6-6 and J usage is TRBJ1-1, with D perhaps matching TRBD1 (6 bases). CDR3 nucleotide sequence: TGTGCCAGCAGCCGACAGGTCGAAGCTTCCTTT. This encodes CASSRQVEASF.